The 30 T cell receptor beta chains presented below share a single source sample, sequenced in a study of T cells after yellow fever vaccination. TCRdb re-called the 5' RACE reads through MiXCR, storing one row per CDR3 protein. The table has approximately 550,000 distinct CDR3 sequences, about 14% seen once. The specimen comprised PBMCs, sampled on the day of the yellow fever booster vaccination. The receptors shown here come from a man between 25 and 39 years old who received the YFV17D yellow fever vaccine.

J is TRBJ2-2 and V is TRBV29-1, with a tentative D call TRBD1 (6 bases). The CDR3 spans 16 residues. Trimming removed 0 bases from V and 0 bases from J, with 11 bases in between. Germline CDR1 reads SQVTM; CDR2 reads ANQGSEA. The CDR3: CSVEDLKGANTGELFF. Written as DNA, the CDR3 is TGCAGCGTTGAAGATCTTAAGGGGGCGAACACCGGGGAGCTGTTTTTT.

This clonotype was seen ten or more times. V usage is TRBV20-1 and J usage is TRBJ2-1; D might be TRBD2 (6 bases). Trimming shortened V by 4 bases and J by 5 bases, and 12 bases separated the two germline ends. This CDR3 comprises 13 residues. The germline V gene encodes CDR1 DFQATT and CDR2 SNEGSKA (reference sequence). As DNA, the CDR3 is TGCAGTGCTACCCGGGACTCAAACAATGAGCAGTTCTTC. Encoded protein: CSATRDSNNEQFF.

This clonotype was counted only a few times. The chain combines TRBV30 with TRBJ2-7; D possibly corresponds to TRBD1 (5 bases). The V and J ends lost 2 bases and 3 bases respectively, with 11 bases between them. The CDR3 covers 13 residues. Germline CDR1 is GTSNPN and CDR2 is SVGIG (reference sequence). CDR3 sequence reads: CAWSTGVGYEQYF. The CDR3 DNA is TGTGCCTGGAGTACAGGAGTGGGCTACGAGCAGTACTTC.

V and J are TRBV5-1 and TRBJ2-5, with a weak D call TRBD1 (5 bases). Germline CDR1 and CDR2: SGHRS and YFSETQ. The CDR3 is made up of 15 amino acids. Trimming cost V 0 bases and J 5 bases, with 14 bases left between them. CDR3 nucleotide sequence: TGCGCCAGCAGCTTGGTAGGCAGGGCGGAGGAGACCCAGTACTTC. Amino acid sequence: CASSLVGRAEETQYF.

The gene calls are TRBV14 and TRBJ1-6, with D uncertain. Trimming removed 0 bases at V and 6 bases at J, with 6 bases between. The CDR3 has 14 residues. The germline V gene has CDR1 SGHDN and CDR2 FVKESK. CDR3 sequence: CASSQDNANSPLHF. The CDR3 nucleotides are TGTGCCAGCAGCCAAGATAACGCTAATTCACCCCTCCACTTT.

The chain's CDR3 is CASTPKPNQPQHF. DNA for the CDR3: TGTGCCAGCACCCCTAAACCCAATCAGCCCCAGCATTTT. V and J are TRBV6-6 and TRBJ1-5, with D uncertain. This CDR3 is 13 amino acids long. The V gene's germline CDR1 is MNHNY and CDR2 SVGAGI (reference sequence). V was cut by 7 bases and J by 3 bases, with 10 bases left in between.

The V call is TRBV7-6, the J call TRBJ2-5; no definite D call. Germline V gene data show CDR1 as SGHVS and CDR2 as FNYEAQ. This CDR3 is 15 amino acids long. V gave up 2 bases and J gave up 5 bases, with 15 bases separating them. The CDR3 nucleotides are TGTGCCAGCAGCTTACTTACCCGGGCGTGGGAGACCCAGTACTTC. This translates into CASSLLTRAWETQYF.

This clonotype was observed a handful of times. The chain combines TRBV4-1 with TRBJ2-5, with D perhaps matching TRBD2 (6 bases). The CDR3 contains 16 residues. Trimming took off 3 bases at V and 4 bases at J, with 18 bases between the two ends. CDR1 and CDR2 from the germline V gene are MGHRA and YSYEKL. The CDR3 sequence is CASSQFGGGSVETQYF. CDR3 DNA: TGCGCCAGCAGCCAGTTCGGAGGAGGGTCCGTAGAGACCCAGTACTTC.

Only a few counts were recorded for this clonotype. The DNA for the CDR3 is TGTGCCAGCAGCTTAGTAGCGGGAACTGGGGCCAACGTCCTGACTTTC. The encoded protein is CASSLVAGTGANVLTF. This chain uses TRBV7-2 with TRBJ2-6; TRBD2 matches 8 bases. The V gene end was trimmed by 1 base and the J gene end by 2 bases; junction bases not matched to a gene: 1. The CDR3 loop spans 16 amino acids. CDR1 is SGHTA and CDR2 is FQGNSA in the germline V gene.

The chain joins TRBV5-1 to TRBJ2-1; no firm D call. Germline V CDR1 and CDR2: SGHRS, YFSETQ. The CDR3 runs 19 residues. The V end lost 2 bases, the J end lost 1 base, and 22 bases lay between the germline ends. The CDR3 bases are TGCGCCAGCAGCTTTCGTAGTCCCCTTCCTACCTCTTCCTACAATGAGCAGTTCTTC. Translation gives CASSFRSPLPTSSYNEQFF.

This clonotype has only a few counts. This chain links TRBV5-1 with TRBJ2-1; 13 nucleotides match TRBD2. CDR1 is SGHRS, CDR2 YFSETQ, per germline. V gave up 4 bases and J gave up 7 bases; unmatched junction bases: 5. This CDR3 spans 15 amino acids. The CDR3 reads CASSILAGGENEQFF. CDR3 DNA: TGCGCCAGCAGCATACTAGCGGGAGGGGAAAATGAGCAGTTCTTC.

This clonotype was detected only a few times. As DNA, the CDR3 is TGCGCCAGCAGCCGGGGACTAGCGGGAGGGGTAACCGGGGAGCTGTTTTTT. This sequence encodes CASSRGLAGGVTGELFF. The gene calls are TRBV4-3 and TRBJ2-2; 16 nucleotides line up with TRBD2. Germline CDR1 is LGHNA and CDR2 is YSLEER. Trimming took 4 bases from V and 5 from J; bases not matched to a gene: 4. There are 17 residues in the CDR3.

The gene calls are TRBV9 and TRBJ1-2, with D uncertain. Germline CDR1 and CDR2: SGDLS and YYNGEE. This CDR3 spans 15 amino acids. V dropped 3 bases and J dropped 3 bases, with 15 bases sitting between them. CDR3 sequence reads: CASSAKPDEDYGYTF. The DNA of the CDR3 is TGTGCCAGCAGCGCCAAGCCCGACGAGGACTATGGCTACACCTTC.

The rearrangement uses TRBV20-1 and TRBJ1-6, with unresolved D. Germline V gene sequence: CDR1 DFQATT, CDR2 SNEGSKA (reference sequence). The CDR3 has 16 amino acids. V gave up 3 bases and J gave up 5 bases, with 17 bases separating them. The CDR3 nucleotides read TGCAGTGCTAGGCCCCCCCAGCGATTTCATAATTCACCCCTCCACTTT. Amino acid sequence: CSARPPQRFHNSPLHF.

This rearrangement joins TRBV19 to TRBJ2-7; 9 bases line up with TRBD1. The CDR3 is made up of 16 amino acids. Losses at the gene ends were 5 bases for V and 0 bases for J; bases not matched to a gene: 8. The germline V gene has CDR1 LNHDA and CDR2 SQIVND (reference sequence). The DNA for the CDR3 is TGTGCCAGTAGTCCAATGGGACAGGGACGCTCCTACGAGCAGTACTTC. Translating it yields CASSPMGQGRSYEQYF.

This clonotype was counted between two and nine times. The chain joins TRBV5-4 to TRBJ2-1, with 9 bases identical to TRBD2. The CDR3 covers 16 residues. Trimming took 3 bases from V and 3 from J; bases not matched to a gene: 7. CDR1 SGHNT and CDR2 YYREEE come from the germline V gene (reference sequence). CDR3 region: CASSSAGLADYNEQFF. The CDR3 nucleotides are TGTGCCAGCAGCTCGGCGGGACTAGCCGACTACAATGAGCAGTTCTTC.

The chain is built from TRBV7-3 and TRBJ2-2; D is perhaps TRBD1 (6 bases). V lost 8 bases and J 2 bases, leaving 15 bases between the germline ends. CDR1 SGHTA and CDR2 FQGTGA come from the germline V gene. The CDR3 length is 15 residues. The CDR3 loop is CASAVDSVNTGELFF. The CDR3 DNA reads as TGTGCCAGCGCGGTGGACAGCGTTAACACCGGGGAGCTGTTTTTT.

This clonotype showed up just a few times. J is TRBJ2-1 and V is TRBV20-1, with D possibly matching TRBD2 (6 bases). Germline V gives CDR1 DFQATT, CDR2 SNEGSKA (reference sequence). The V and J ends lost 0 bases and 4 bases respectively, with 19 bases between them. This CDR3 has 17 residues. The CDR3 coding sequence is TGCAGTGCTAGAGATCCGACGGAAGGCGGGAAATACAATGAGCAGTTCTTC. It is translated as CSARDPTEGGKYNEQFF.

The chain recombines TRBV5-1 with TRBJ2-7; 8 bases map to TRBD2. V trimming: 4 bases; J trimming: 2 bases; junction bases outside the gene matches: 11. The CDR3 loop spans 16 amino acids. Germline-derived CDR1 and CDR2 are SGHRS and YFSETQ. In DNA, the CDR3 is TGCGCCAGCAGCATCGGGACTAGAGGGAGTGCCTACGAGCAGTACTTC. This translates into CASSIGTRGSAYEQYF.

This rearrangement joins TRBV5-4 to TRBJ1-2; TRBD1 is a possible D gene (5 bases). The CDR3 consists of 14 residues. V lost 4 bases and J lost 1, with 11 bases in between. Germline V lookup: CDR1 SGHNT, CDR2 YYREEE (reference sequence). The CDR3 here is CASSKQQDNYGYTF. CDR3 in DNA: TGTGCCAGCAGCAAGCAACAGGATAACTATGGCTACACCTTC.

In its sample, this clonotype was seen once. The junction departs from the called germline gene at one end, perhaps through a read error. This chain links TRBV5-5 with TRBJ2-7, with a weak D call TRBD2 (5 bases). The CDR3 has 15 amino acids. Germline CDR1 is SGHKS and CDR2 is YYEKEE (reference sequence). The DNA for the CDR3 is TGTGCCAGAAGCTTGGTTCCTTACCGGGGCTACGAGCAGTACTTC. Translated, it gives CARSLVPYRGYEQYF.

This clonotype was picked up a small number of times. V is TRBV15 and J is TRBJ2-7; D tentatively reads TRBD1 or TRBD2 (6 bases each). The V gene's germline CDR1 is LNHNV and CDR2 YYDKDF (reference sequence). The CDR3 spans 14 residues. V lost 4 bases, J lost 0 bases, and 10 bases lay in between. CDR3 loop: CATSKGGGSYEQYF. The CDR3 DNA is TGTGCCACCAGCAAAGGGGGAGGCTCCTACGAGCAGTACTTC.

The chain combines TRBV27 with TRBJ2-4; tentatively, D is TRBD1 or TRBD2 (5 bases each). The CDR3 has 16 residues. Trimming cost V 6 bases and J 0 bases, with 15 bases left between them. The V gene's germline CDR1 is MNHEY and CDR2 SMNVEV (reference sequence). For the CDR3, the DNA is TGTGCCAGCAGGCTAGAGGGGACCCTAGCCAAAAACATTCAGTACTTC. This translates into CASRLEGTLAKNIQYF.

The rearrangement joins TRBV28 to TRBJ2-2; D uncertain. Germline CDR1 is MDHEN and CDR2 is SYDVKM. This CDR3 spans 12 amino acids. The ends were cut back, 8 bases at V and 6 bases at J, with 10 bases in the middle. CDR3 coding DNA: TGTGCCAGCCTAACCATGCCCGGGGAGCTGTTTTTT. Protein: CASLTMPGELFF.

This sequence joins TRBV20-1 and TRBJ2-4, with D tentatively TRBD1 (6 bases). Germline lookup yields CDR1 DFQATT and CDR2 SNEGSKA (reference sequence). Trimming shortened V by 6 bases and J by 0 bases, and 12 bases separated the two germline ends. The CDR3 consists of 14 residues. CDR3 nucleotides: TGCAGTGCCATAGGGGGTCTAGCCAAAAACATTCAGTACTTC. It specifies CSAIGGLAKNIQYF.

A few counts support this clonotype. This rearrangement joins TRBV6-2 or TRBV6-3 to TRBJ2-2, with D perhaps TRBD2 (6 bases). V lost 5 bases and J lost 3, with 13 bases in between. The CDR3 extends over 15 amino acids. Germline CDR1 reads MNHEY; CDR2 reads SVGEGT. The CDR3 region is CASSRISGDTGELFF. CDR3 coding DNA: TGTGCCAGCAGTAGGATTAGCGGCGACACCGGGGAGCTGTTTTTT.

This clonotype has ten or more counts. V and J are TRBV5-1 and TRBJ2-7; D possibly matches TRBD1 or TRBD2 (5 bases each). CDR1 SGHRS and CDR2 YFSETQ come from the germline V gene. Trimming shortened V by 4 bases and J by 3 bases, and 26 bases separated the two germline ends. The CDR3 has 18 amino acids. The CDR3 is CASSGALSSGIGRYEQYF. In nucleotides, the CDR3 is TGCGCCAGCAGCGGGGCTCTATCATCCGGGATTGGTCGCTACGAGCAGTACTTC.

This clonotype has just a few counts. The chain is built from TRBV12-3 or TRBV12-4 and TRBJ2-4, with D perhaps TRBD1 (5 bases). V was trimmed by 7 bases and J by 8 bases, leaving 15 bases between them. This CDR3 spans 13 amino acids. The CDR3 sequence: CASTIRGTYIQYF. CDR3 nucleotide sequence: TGTGCCAGCACCATAAGGGGAACATACATTCAGTACTTC.

The chain joins TRBV5-4 to TRBJ2-3; D might be TRBD1 or TRBD2, each matching 5 bases. This CDR3 has 14 residues. The germline V and J ends were trimmed by 4 bases and 9 bases, with 18 bases remaining between them. Germline V gene data show CDR1 as SGHNT and CDR2 as YYREEE (reference sequence). CDR3 coding DNA: TGTGCCAGCAGCGTAAGGGACCGACATAGGACGCAGTATTTT. It encodes CASSVRDRHRTQYF.

In this sample, this clonotype turned up a few times. The chain has TRBV7-2 and TRBJ2-5; TRBD2 aligns across 12 bases. The CDR3 has 14 residues. CDR1 SGHTA and CDR2 FQGNSA come from the germline V gene. Trimming at V came to 6 bases and at J to 6 bases, leaving 5 bases not matched to a gene. The CDR3 reads CASRVTSGRKTQYF. CDR3 coding DNA: TGTGCCAGCAGGGTGACTAGCGGGAGAAAGACCCAGTACTTC. Supplemented by reference TRBV7-2 and TRBJ2-5, the full variable domain reads GAGVSQSPSNKVTEKGKDVELRCDPISGHTALYWYRQSLGQGLEFLIYFQGNSAPDKSGLPSDRFSAERTGGSVSTLTIQRTQQEDSAVYLCASRVTSGRKTQYFGPGTRLLVL.